This is a list of T cell receptor beta chains from one sample in a study of OX40 agonist ivuxolimab in advanced cancers. The method was immunoSEQ multiplex PCR; TCRdb's version includes in-frame clones alone and lacks a portion of them. The sample contains under 40,000 clones, roughly 76% of which appear only once. The sequencing here drew on CD4+ or CD8+ T cells sorted from blood, taken in a trial of the OX40 agonist ivuxolimab. The receptors were gathered from an adult with an advanced solid tumor such as melanoma, head and neck, liver or kidney cancer. CDR3s include the opening cysteine and the closing phenylalanine or tryptophan. A D gene is named only where the DNA matches it firmly. The listing skips clone size in some rows; elsewhere it reads once, few, many or a size class.

NA	NA	TRBV5-1	TRBJ2-3	15	TGCGCCAGCTCCCCCGGGCGGGGGCCCACAGATACGCAGTATTTT	CASSPGRGPTDTQYF
NA	TRBD1	TRBV2	TRBJ2-3	15	TGTGCCAGCAGTTTGACAGGGTCTTTCACAGATACGCAGTATTTT	CASSLTGSFTDTQYF
NA	NA	TRBV5-1	TRBJ2-3	14	TGCGCCAGCAGCCCCCGGGTTGCCACAGATACGCAGTATTTT	CASSPRVATDTQYF
NA	NA	TRBV4-1	TRBJ1-4	18	TGCGCCAGCAGCTCCCGGCCCAGAGGGGAGAATGTATATGAAAAACTGTTTTTT	CASSSRPRGENVYEKLFF
NA	TRBD1	TRBV7-9	TRBJ2-5	13	TGTGCCAGCAGCACTTTAACAGGGGACCGAATGTACTTC	CASSTLTGDRMYF
NA	NA	TRBV11-1	TRBJ2-7	15	TGTGCCAGCAGCTTAGGTACCGGGACTTACTACGAGCAGTACTTC	CASSLGTGTYYEQYF
NA	NA	TRBV28	TRBJ1-2	13	TGTGCCAGCAGTTTCAGGCGGGCGGGTGGCTACACCTTC	CASSFRRAGGYTF
few	TRBD2	TRBV5-1	TRBJ2-1	17	TGCGCCAGCAGCTTGTCAGCGGGGGGGCCTTTATTGAATGAGCAGTTCTTC	CASSLSAGGPLLNEQFF
NA	TRBD1	TRBV28	TRBJ2-7	15	TGTGCCAGCAGTGCCGCCGGGACAGGGCGGTGGGTGCAGTACTTC	CASSAAGTGRWVQYF
medium-sized	NA	TRBV4-2	TRBJ1-3	14	TGTGCCAGCAGCCTTAATCCCCCTGGAAACACCATATATTTT	CASSLNPPGNTIYF
NA	TRBD1	TRBV27	TRBJ2-3	16	TGTGCCAGCACTCTCAGGGGGAGAGGGGGCACAGATACGCAGTATTTT	CASTLRGRGGTDTQYF
once	TRBD1	TRBV18	TRBJ2-6	18	TGTGCCAGCTCACCACGACAGGGGGACCGCTCTGGGGCCAACGTCCTGACTTTC	CASSPRQGDRSGANVLTF
NA	NA	TRBV28	TRBJ1-1	11	TGTGCCAGCAGTTTAGCCCAGAAAGCTTTCTTT	CASSLAQKAFF
once	NA	TRBV28	TRBJ2-1	11	TGTGCCTCCGATGGGTACAATGAGCAGTTCTTC	CASDGYNEQFF
NA	NA	TRBV10-2	TRBJ2-4	16	TGCGCCAGCAGTGAGTCCGGACCCCCTCCCAAAAACATTCAGTACTTC	CASSESGPPPKNIQYF
medium-sized	TRBD2	TRBV19	TRBJ2-7	13	TGTGCCAGTAGTGGACTAGCGGGAACCGAGCAGTACTTC	CASSGLAGTEQYF
NA	TRBD2	TRBV4-1	TRBJ2-1	16	TGCGCCAGCAGCCCAAGACTAGCGGGGGGGCTGGATGAGCAGTTCTTC	CASSPRLAGGLDEQFF
NA	NA	TRBV28	TRBJ2-7	13	TGTGCCAGCAGTTTGATAGCTAGCTACGAGCAGTACTTC	CASSLIASYEQYF
few	NA	TRBV6-6	TRBJ2-5	12	TGTGCCAGCCGGGACCCCCCGGAGACCCAGTACTTC	CASRDPPETQYF
NA	TRBD1	TRBV9	TRBJ2-2	16	TGTGCCAGCAGCCCCCGACGACAGGGGTTGACCGGGGAGCTGTTTTTT	CASSPRRQGLTGELFF
NA	NA	TRBV27	TRBJ1-2	15	TGTGCCAGCAGTTTTTGGGGGACCTCTAACTATGGCTACACCTTC	CASSFWGTSNYGYTF
NA	TRBD1	TRBV11-3	TRBJ1-1	13	TGTGCCAGCAGCCCGCGGACAGGGGGTAGAGCTTTCTTT	CASSPRTGGRAFF
medium-sized	TRBD1	TRBV11-2	TRBJ1-3	16	TGTGCCAGCAGCTTAGCTGTAGGGACAGCTGGAAACACCATATATTTT	CASSLAVGTAGNTIYF
NA	NA	TRBV2	TRBJ2-7	14	TGTGCCAGCAGTGAAGCGCCAGGCCCCTACGAGCAGTACTTC	CASSEAPGPYEQYF
NA	NA	TRBV7-3	TRBJ2-3	14	TGTGCCAGCAGCTTATACGGCACAGCAGATACGCAGTATTTT	CASSLYGTADTQYF
NA	NA	TRBV11-2	TRBJ2-1	16	TGTGCCAGCAGCTTAGATCGCGTGGGATCGGGCAATGAGCAGTTCTTC	CASSLDRVGSGNEQFF
NA	NA	TRBV6-5	TRBJ1-2	14	TGTGCCAGCAGGTCACCCACAGGGTCCTATGGCTACACCTTC	CASRSPTGSYGYTF
few	TRBD2	TRBV28	TRBJ2-3	15	TGTGCCAGCAGTTCGAGCGGGGGCCTCACAGATACGCAGTATTTT	CASSSSGGLTDTQYF
NA	TRBD1	TRBV28	TRBJ1-2	14	TGTGCCAGCAGCCAATGGGGGACAGATCATGGCTACACCTTC	CASSQWGTDHGYTF
NA	NA	TRBV6-5	TRBJ2-3	14	TGTGCCAAGATAGGGAGCGGGCGCACAGATACGCAGTATTTT	CAKIGSGRTDTQYF
once	NA	TRBV10-2	TRBJ2-5	12	TGCGCCAGCAGTGAGCCCTCTTGGGCCCAGTACTTC	CASSEPSWAQYF
NA	NA	TRBV5-1	TRBJ2-1	15	TGCGCCAGCAGCAGAGGGGAAAACAGAAACAATGAGCAGTTCTTC	CASSRGENRNNEQFF
NA	TRBD2	TRBV19	TRBJ2-1	15	TGTGCCAGTAGTTTCGGGACTAGCGGCCTAAATGAGCAGTTCTTC	CASSFGTSGLNEQFF
once	TRBD1	TRBV6-8	TRBJ1-2	14	TGTGCCAGGAGGGGGACAGCTTCCGAAGGGGGCTACACCTTC	CARRGTASEGGYTF
NA	NA	TRBV7-2	TRBJ1-6	14	TGTGCCAGCAGCTTAGCGGGGGATAATTCACCCCTCCACTTT	CASSLAGDNSPLHF
NA	NA	TRBV5-1	TRBJ2-5	13	TGCGCCAGCAGCACCCGTACCCAAGAGACCCAGTACTTC	CASSTRTQETQYF
NA	NA	TRBV7-5	TRBJ2-1	18	TGTGTCAGAAGCTTTCGACAGGGAAGCGGGACTGGTTACAATGAGCAGTTCTTC	CVRSFRQGSGTGYNEQFF
once	TRBD1	TRBV5-1	TRBJ2-3	16	TGCGCCAGCAGCTTGACGGGACAGGGAATGGCAGATACGCAGTATTTT	CASSLTGQGMADTQYF
NA	TRBD1	TRBV5-6	TRBJ1-1	16	TGTGCCAGCAGCCCGCTGGGGACAGTGGGAAGCACTGAAGCTTTCTTT	CASSPLGTVGSTEAFF
NA	NA	TRBV11-2	TRBJ1-2	13	TGTGCCAGCAGCTTCGACACTTACTATGGCTACACCTTC	CASSFDTYYGYTF
once	NA	TRBV28	TRBJ1-1	13	TGTGCCAGCAGTTTAGGCGTTCTTCTTGAAGCTTTCTTT	CASSLGVLLEAFF
NA	TRBD1	TRBV2	TRBJ1-1	16	TGTGCCAGCAGCCACCCCAGGGGGCACTTGAACACTGAAGCTTTCTTT	CASSHPRGHLNTEAFF
NA	TRBD2	TRBV5-1	TRBJ2-1	14	TGCGCCAGCAGCTTGGTTAGCGGGAGCAATGAGCAGTTCTTC	CASSLVSGSNEQFF
NA	NA	TRBV6-6	TRBJ1-4	14	TGTGCCAGCAGTTACATGTATACCGGTGGGAAACTGTTTTTT	CASSYMYTGGKLFF
NA	NA	TRBV11-3	TRBJ1-1	16	TGTGCCAGCAGCTTAGGTGAGGCTGAGGGTAACACTGAAGCTTTCTTT	CASSLGEAEGNTEAFF
NA	TRBD2	TRBV28	TRBJ2-5	12	TGTGCCAGTTTGAAGCGGGGGGGAGAGCAGTACTTC	CASLKRGGEQYF
few	NA	TRBV6-5	TRBJ2-7	14	TGTGCCAGCAGCCTCTTCAAAGGCACCTACGAGCAGTACTTC	CASSLFKGTYEQYF
once	NA	TRBV7-2	TRBJ1-1	13	TGTGCCAGCAGCTTAGTGACCGCCGGGGAAGCTTTCTTT	CASSLVTAGEAFF